Here is one T cell receptor beta chain with its context. These data come from a study of blood T cell repertoires in COVID-19. The wider study: Samples of COVID-19 (acute and convalescent) were obtained from the United States, Italy and Spain. The cDNA or gDNA used as material had been derived from T cells, B-cell-depleted T cells, or PBMCs.

Methods used by the authors: Reference gene primers were amplified, and this amplification served to estimate nucleated cell counts. Sequencing was performed with immunoSEQ multiplex PCR; in TCRdb, only in-frame clones are kept and a portion is missing. V and J calls and clone size are those listed in that table; D and trimming were worked out from the DNA. The table has some 60,000 clones, roughly nine tenths seen once. This CDR3 has 16 residues. Germline assignment: CDR1 MNHEY and CDR2 SVGAGI. Deletions cut 0 bases from V and 1 base from J, with 10 bases between. The clonotype was recovered from a man aged 55 to 70 with acute or convalescent COVID-19. The chain combines TRBV6-5 with TRBJ1-3; possible D gene TRBD1, 5 bases. Material: peripheral blood. CDR3 in amino acids: CASSYSSRTSGNTIYF. The CDR3, as DNA: TGTGCCAGCAGTTACTCGTCCAGGACATCTGGAAACACCATATATTTT.